Presented here are 9 T cell receptor beta chains from one specimen sequenced in a study of human T cells and chemical hapten exposure. Using its own MiXCR run on the RACE reads, TCRdb lists one record per CDR3 protein. The data contain about 77,000 distinct CDR3 sequences, 7% to 9.5% of them seen just once; the ten biggest clones take up 1.7%. Time point meaning: healthy volunteer bleed at 6 weeks. Unfractionated whole blood was the source of the extracted total RNA. The sample consisted of whole blood. These receptors originate from a female donor in good health. Some clones in this sample may be carry-over from other donors' samples.

This clonotype appeared many times. The chain combines TRBV7-2 with TRBJ2-5, with 7 nucleotides matching TRBD2. Germline V lookup: CDR1 SGHTA, CDR2 FQGNSA. V shed 6 bases, J shed 1 base, and the junction held 8 bases outside the gene matches. The CDR3 covers 15 residues. The CDR3: CASRSRGGPQETQYF. The CDR3 nucleotides read TGTGCCAGCAGAAGCCGCGGGGGACCCCAAGAGACCCAGTACTTC.

This clonotype was counted only a few times. The rearrangement joins TRBV7-6 to TRBJ1-4, with D maybe TRBD1 (5 bases). This CDR3 comprises 15 residues. Germline lookup yields CDR1 SGHVS and CDR2 FNYEAQ. V was shortened by 3 bases and J by 6 bases, with 14 bases between the two germline ends. This CDR3 is CASSFQGIGDEKLFF. CDR3 in DNA: TGTGCCAGCAGCTTCCAGGGTATCGGGGATGAAAAACTGTTTTTT.

The table lists this clonotype with many counts. The genes are TRBV3-1 and TRBJ1-4; D is unclear. CDR3 length equals 17 residues. The V gene's germline CDR1 is LGHDT and CDR2 YNNKEL (reference sequence). Trimming pared 1 base from V and 7 bases from J, leaving 19 bases between. The CDR3 nucleotides read TGTGCCAGCAGCCAAGCCCCCAGCCATGGATGGCCTGAAAAACTGTTTTTT. Protein product: CASSQAPSHGWPEKLFF.

This clonotype was counted many times. The chain has TRBV7-2 and TRBJ2-3, with TRBD2 matching over 7 bases. J gave up 2 bases and V 2 bases, and 1 base lay outside the gene matches. Germline-derived CDR1 and CDR2 are SGHTA and FQGNSA. The CDR3 loop spans 14 amino acids. The CDR3 DNA sequence: TGTGCCAGCAGCTTACGGGACTACACAGATACGCAGTATTTT. It is translated as CASSLRDYTDTQYF.

This clonotype has just a few counts. The gene calls are TRBV6-1 and TRBJ1-4; D gene uncertain. Trimming cost V 0 bases and J 10 bases, with 12 bases left between them. CDR3 length: 14 residues. The germline V gene encodes CDR1 MNHNS and CDR2 SASEGT. The CDR3 region is CASSEALTSGKLFF. CDR3 in DNA: TGTGCCAGCAGTGAAGCCTTAACGAGTGGAAAACTGTTTTTT.

Only one count was recorded for this clonotype. A much larger clone differs from this one at a single base, so this may be a read error. V and J are TRBV4-2 and TRBJ2-7, with D possibly TRBD1 on 5 matching bases. The CDR3 covers 14 residues. Germline loops: CDR1 LGHNA, CDR2 YNFKEQ. Deletions cut 0 bases from V and 5 bases from J, with 11 bases between. CDR3 nucleotides: TGTGCCAGCAGCCAAGATTGCAGGGCGCACGAGCAGTACTTC. Its protein is CASSQDCRAHEQYF.

This clonotype was detected many times. The chain recombines TRBV6-1 with TRBJ1-2; the D is unclear. The germline V and J ends were trimmed by 11 bases and 2 bases, with 15 bases remaining between them. The germline CDR1 and CDR2 sequences are MNHNS and SASEGT. The CDR3 consists of 13 residues. The CDR3 DNA reads as TGTGCCCTGGAGGATGACCAGAACTATGGCTACACCTTC. This gives the protein CALEDDQNYGYTF.

This chain uses TRBV7-9 with TRBJ2-1; D may match TRBD1 or TRBD2 (6 bases each). The CDR3 sequence is 15 residues long. Germline V gene sequence: CDR1 SEHNR, CDR2 FQNEAQ (reference sequence). V was shortened by 5 bases and J by 8 bases, with 19 bases between the two germline ends. CDR3 DNA sequence: TGTGCCAGCAGCGATATAATGGGGGGCAGTCATGAGCAGTTCTTC. It encodes CASSDIMGGSHEQFF.

This clonotype was found many times. The chain links TRBV18 to TRBJ2-3; D is undetermined. CDR3 size: 14 residues. With 0 bases removed from V and 0 bases from J, the gap between germline ends came to 4 bases. In germline, CDR1 is KGHSH, CDR2 LQKENI. This CDR3 is CASSPPLSTDTQYF. The CDR3 DNA follows: TGTGCCAGCTCACCACCGTTAAGCACAGATACGCAGTATTTT.